The 14 T cell receptor beta chains presented below share a single source sample, sequenced in a study of control samples from healthy donors and cancer patients. Sequencing used immunoSEQ multiplex PCR; TCRdb keeps in-frame clones, though not all of them. The top ten hold about 9.9% of the sample, which has over 15,000 clones, approximately 87% seen once. Specimen: PBMCs. Receptor source: a woman in her seventies with colorectal cancer.

In DNA form, the CDR3 reads TGTGCCAGTAGTCCTTTACTGGTGGGGGCCTACGAGCAGTACTTC. As protein: CASSPLLVGAYEQYF. The gene calls are TRBV19 and TRBJ2-7, with D tentatively TRBD1 or TRBD2 (5 bases each). The CDR3 covers 15 residues. The V gene's germline CDR1 is LNHDA and CDR2 SQIVND (reference sequence). V lost 5 bases, J lost 2 bases, and 16 bases lay in between.

This rearrangement joins TRBV7-2 to TRBJ1-5; 12 bases agree with TRBD1. The germline CDR1 and CDR2 sequences are SGHTA and FQGNSA. CDR3 size: 19 residues. Losses at the gene ends were 3 bases for V and 2 bases for J; bases not matched to a gene: 11. In DNA form, the CDR3 reads TGTGCCAGCAGCTTCCCCAGGGGACAGGGGGCGGTTGGCAATCAGCCCCAGCATTTT. Its protein product is CASSFPRGQGAVGNQPQHF.

The rearrangement links TRBV4-3 to TRBJ2-1; 11 bases are shared with TRBD2. The J segment lost 10 bases and the V segment lost 1 base, leaving 6 bases of the junction unmatched. Germline values: CDR1 LGHNA, CDR2 YSLEER. This CDR3 comprises 15 residues. CDR3 in amino acids: CASSQGTSGFWEQFF. CDR3 bases: TGCGCCAGCAGCCAAGGGACTAGCGGGTTCTGGGAGCAGTTCTTC.

The chain combines TRBV9 with TRBJ2-2; D is unclear. CDR3 length: 12 amino acids. Germline V lookup: CDR1 SGDLS, CDR2 YYNGEE. V lost 1 base to trimming and J lost 6 bases, with 4 bases between them. The CDR3 sequence is CASSVRAGELFF. The CDR3 DNA sequence: TGTGCCAGCAGCGTACGGGCCGGGGAGCTGTTTTTT.

This chain uses TRBV14 with TRBJ2-7; D unclear. Germline assignment: CDR1 SGHDN and CDR2 FVKESK. CDR3 size: 15 residues. V lost 4 bases and J 2 bases, leaving 15 bases between the germline ends. CDR3 amino acids: CASSPLGVGPYEQYF. CDR3 in DNA: TGTGCCAGCAGCCCCCTGGGTGTAGGGCCCTACGAGCAGTACTTC.

The genes are TRBV7-2 and TRBJ1-1; D is perhaps TRBD1 (6 bases). Germline V gene lookup returns CDR1 SGHTA and CDR2 FQGNSA. Between the trimmed V and J ends, which lost 6 bases and 5 bases, there was a span of 19 bases. CDR3 size: 15 residues. The CDR3 here is CASSPRMGAQTEAFF. The CDR3 region has the DNA TGTGCCAGCAGTCCACGGATGGGGGCGCAAACTGAAGCTTTCTTT. Full variable domain (missing parts from reference TRBV7-2 and TRBJ1-1): GAGVSQSPSNKVTEKGKDVELRCDPISGHTALYWYRQSLGQGLEFLIYFQGNSAPDKSGLPSDRFSAERTGGSVSTLTIQRTQQEDSAVYLCASSPRMGAQTEAFFGQGTRLTVV.

The chain joins TRBV5-4 to TRBJ2-5, with TRBD2 matching over 7 bases. The CDR3 extends over 14 amino acids. Germline CDR1 reads SGHNT; CDR2 reads YYREEE (reference sequence). J was trimmed by 3 bases and V by 1 base; bases with no gene match: 3. CDR3 bases: TGTGCCAGCAGCTTGTGGGCGGGAGAAGAGACCCAGTACTTC. Protein product: CASSLWAGEETQYF.

This rearrangement joins TRBV5-6 to TRBJ2-3; 8 bases map to TRBD2. Germline lookup yields CDR1 SGHDT and CDR2 YYEEEE. V lost 6 bases and J lost 4; bases outside the gene matches: 13. The CDR3 covers 16 residues. The CDR3 here is CASTGGVRGIPDTQYF. In DNA form, the CDR3 reads TGTGCCAGCACCGGGGGGGTGCGGGGTATTCCAGATACGCAGTATTTT.

The rearrangement uses TRBV2 and TRBJ2-7, with TRBD1 as a possible D gene (5 bases). The CDR3 spans 13 residues. Trimming took 5 bases from V and 7 from J, leaving 15 bases between them. Germline CDR1 is SNHLY and CDR2 is FYNNEI. In DNA form, the CDR3 reads TGTGCCAGCAGTCAAGGGGCCGTCGGAGAGCAGTACTTC. Translation: CASSQGAVGEQYF.

The rearrangement joins TRBV10-3 to TRBJ1-1; maybe TRBD1 (5 bases). Between the trimmed V and J ends, which lost 3 bases and 3 bases, there was a span of 14 bases. In germline, CDR1 is ENHRY, CDR2 SYGVKD. The CDR3 is 15 amino acids. The CDR3 sequence is CAISEMATVDTEAFF. The DNA for the CDR3 is TGTGCCATCAGTGAAATGGCGACAGTTGACACTGAAGCTTTCTTT.

There are a few counts of this clone. The CDR3, as DNA: TGTGCCAGCAGTTTATCGGTACATAGCAATCAGCCCCAGCATTTT. As protein: CASSLSVHSNQPQHF. This chain joins TRBV27 and TRBJ1-5; no reliable D call. Germline-derived CDR1 and CDR2 are MNHEY and SMNVEV (reference sequence). V lost 0 bases and J 0 bases, leaving 6 bases between the germline ends. The length of the CDR3 is 15 residues.

The genes are TRBV4-1 and TRBJ1-6; 7 positions agree with TRBD1. Trimming took 2 bases from V and 5 from J; bases not matched to a gene: 9. CDR1 is MGHRA and CDR2 is YSYEKL in the germline V gene. The CDR3 runs to 17 residues. This chain's CDR3 is CASSQLGQRADNSPLHF. CDR3 DNA sequence: TGCGCCAGCAGCCAACTGGGACAGCGGGCAGATAATTCACCCCTCCACTTT.

DNA of the CDR3: TGTGCCAGTAGTATCTGGACAGGGGGCAATCAGCCCCAGCATTTT. It is translated as CASSIWTGGNQPQHF. This chain links TRBV19 with TRBJ1-5; 9 positions agree with TRBD1. The germline gives CDR1 LNHDA, CDR2 SQIVND (reference sequence). After removal of 3 bases from V and 2 bases from J, the junction contained 2 bases not matched to a gene. The CDR3 sequence is 15 residues long.

The rearrangement uses TRBV11-2 and TRBJ1-6; possible D gene TRBD1, 6 bases. CDR3 length equals 18 residues. The V and J ends lost 1 base and 5 bases respectively, with 18 bases between them. CDR1 is SGHAT and CDR2 is FQNNGV in the germline V gene. This chain's CDR3 is CASSLGPGQSENNSPLHF. The CDR3 DNA follows: TGTGCCAGCAGCTTAGGACCCGGACAGTCTGAGAATAATTCACCCCTCCACTTT.